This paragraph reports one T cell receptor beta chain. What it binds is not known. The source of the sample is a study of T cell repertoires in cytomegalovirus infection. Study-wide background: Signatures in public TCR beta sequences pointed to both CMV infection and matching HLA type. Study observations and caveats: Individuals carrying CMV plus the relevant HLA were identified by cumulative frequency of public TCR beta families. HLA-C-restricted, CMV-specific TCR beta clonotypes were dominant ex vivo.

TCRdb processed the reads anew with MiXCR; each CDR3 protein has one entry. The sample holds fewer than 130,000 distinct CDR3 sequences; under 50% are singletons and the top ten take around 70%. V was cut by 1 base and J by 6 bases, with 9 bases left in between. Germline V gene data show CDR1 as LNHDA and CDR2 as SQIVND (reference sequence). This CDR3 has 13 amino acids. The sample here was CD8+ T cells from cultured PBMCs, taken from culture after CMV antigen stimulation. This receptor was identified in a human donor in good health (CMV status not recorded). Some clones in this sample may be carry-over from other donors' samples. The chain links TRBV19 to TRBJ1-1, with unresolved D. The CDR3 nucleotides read TGTGCCAGTAGTATAGTCTCGGGCTCTGAAGCTTTCTTT. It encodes CASSIVSGSEAFF. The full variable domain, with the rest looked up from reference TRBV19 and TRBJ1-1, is DGGITQSPKYLFRKEGQNVTLSCEQNLNHDAMYWYRQDPGQGLRLIYYSQIVNDFQKGDIAEGYSVSREKKESFPLTVTSAQKNPTAFYLCASSIVSGSEAFFGQGTRLTVV.